This TCR beta chain was identified in a study of shared clonotypes between healthy human individuals. Regarding the study as a whole: In contrast to clonotypes shared by all four donors, non-shared clonotypes had lower generation probabilities. Deeper or shallower sequencing was expected to change how clonotypes are shared among donors. Rarefaction indicated that sorted-subset sequencing remained incomplete although depth was large. Richness estimates generally favored naive over memory subsets.

Of note for this clone: Its specificity is unknown.

Naive CD8 cells were CD45RO-negative, positively selected for CCR7, excluding terminally differentiated effector memory CD45RA+ cells. V was pared by 8 bases and J by 7 bases, with 8 bases of the junction left unmatched. The CDR3 spans 13 residues. The germline gives CDR1 MNHEY, CDR2 SMNVEV (reference sequence). Libraries were prepared by immunoSEQ multiplex PCR; TCRdb keeps only in-frame clonotypes and omits some of them. The sample carries roughly 2,000,000 clones, over 85% recorded once. The sequencing input was naive CD8+ T cells sorted from blood. The V call is TRBV27, the J call TRBJ2-1, with 7 bases fitting TRBD1. This sequence originates from a man aged 18 to 29 in good health. The chain's CDR3 is CASQAKGANEQFF. In DNA form, the CDR3 reads TGTGCCAGCCAAGCGAAGGGGGCGAATGAGCAGTTCTTC.